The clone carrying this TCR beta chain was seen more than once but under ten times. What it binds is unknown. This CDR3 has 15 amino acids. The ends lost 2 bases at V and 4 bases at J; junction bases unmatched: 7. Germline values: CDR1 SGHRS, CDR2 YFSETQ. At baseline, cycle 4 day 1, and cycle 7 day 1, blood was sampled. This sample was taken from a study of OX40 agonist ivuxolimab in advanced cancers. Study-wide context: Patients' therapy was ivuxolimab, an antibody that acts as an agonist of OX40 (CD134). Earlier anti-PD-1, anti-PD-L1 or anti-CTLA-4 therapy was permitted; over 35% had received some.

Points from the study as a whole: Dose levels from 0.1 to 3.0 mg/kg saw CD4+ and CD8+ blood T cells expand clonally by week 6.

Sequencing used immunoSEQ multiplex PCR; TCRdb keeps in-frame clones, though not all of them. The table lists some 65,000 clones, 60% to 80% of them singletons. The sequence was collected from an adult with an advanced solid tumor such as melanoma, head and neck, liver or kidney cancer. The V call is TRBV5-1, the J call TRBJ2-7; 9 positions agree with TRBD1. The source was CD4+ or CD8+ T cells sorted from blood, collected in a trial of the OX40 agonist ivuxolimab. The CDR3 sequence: CASSFLPGQGYEQYF. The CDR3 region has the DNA TGCGCCAGCAGCTTTTTACCGGGACAGGGTTACGAGCAGTACTTC. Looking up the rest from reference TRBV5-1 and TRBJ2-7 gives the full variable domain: KAGVTQTPRYLIKTRGQQVTLSCSPISGHRSVSWYQQTPGQGLQFLFEYFSETQRNKGNFPGRFSGRQFSNSRSEMNVSTLELGDSALYLCASSFLPGQGYEQYFGPGTRLTVT.